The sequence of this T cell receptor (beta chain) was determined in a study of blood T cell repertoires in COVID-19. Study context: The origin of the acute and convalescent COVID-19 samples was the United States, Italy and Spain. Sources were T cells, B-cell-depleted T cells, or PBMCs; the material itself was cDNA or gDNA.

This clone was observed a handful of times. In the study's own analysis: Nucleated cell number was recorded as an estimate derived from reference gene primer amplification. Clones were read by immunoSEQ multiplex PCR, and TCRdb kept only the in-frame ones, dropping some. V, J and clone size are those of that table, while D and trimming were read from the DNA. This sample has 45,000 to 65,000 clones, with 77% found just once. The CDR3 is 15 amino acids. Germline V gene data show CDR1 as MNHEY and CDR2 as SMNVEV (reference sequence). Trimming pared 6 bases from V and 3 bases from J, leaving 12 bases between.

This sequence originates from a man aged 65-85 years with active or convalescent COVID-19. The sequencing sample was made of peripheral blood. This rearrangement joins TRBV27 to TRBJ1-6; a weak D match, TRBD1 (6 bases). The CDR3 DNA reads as TGTGCCAGCAGATTGACAGGATACTATAATTCACCCCTCCACTTT. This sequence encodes CASRLTGYYNSPLHF.